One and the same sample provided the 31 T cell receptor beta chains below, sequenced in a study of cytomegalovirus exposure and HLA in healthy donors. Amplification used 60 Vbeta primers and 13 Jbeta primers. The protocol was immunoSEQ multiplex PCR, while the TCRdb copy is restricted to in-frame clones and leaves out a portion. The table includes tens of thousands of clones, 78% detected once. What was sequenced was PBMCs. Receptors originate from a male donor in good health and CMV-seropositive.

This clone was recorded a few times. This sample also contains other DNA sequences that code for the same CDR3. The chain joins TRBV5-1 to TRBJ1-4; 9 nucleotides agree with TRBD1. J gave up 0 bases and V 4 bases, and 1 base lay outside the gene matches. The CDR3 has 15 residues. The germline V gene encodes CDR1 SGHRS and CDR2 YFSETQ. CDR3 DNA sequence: TGCGCCAGCAGCCGGACAGGGGCAACTAATGAAAAACTGTTTTTT. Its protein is CASSRTGATNEKLFF. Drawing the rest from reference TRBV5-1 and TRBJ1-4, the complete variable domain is KAGVTQTPRYLIKTRGQQVTLSCSPISGHRSVSWYQQTPGQGLQFLFEYFSETQRNKGNFPGRFSGRQFSNSRSEMNVSTLELGDSALYLCASSRTGATNEKLFFGSGTQLSVL.

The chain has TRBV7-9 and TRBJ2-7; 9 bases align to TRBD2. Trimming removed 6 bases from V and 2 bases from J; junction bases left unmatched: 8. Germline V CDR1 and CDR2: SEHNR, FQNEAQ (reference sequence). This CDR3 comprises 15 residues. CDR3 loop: CASSSRAGGTYEQYF. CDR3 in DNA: TGTGCCAGCAGTAGCAGAGCGGGAGGAACCTACGAGCAGTACTTC.

CDR3 in DNA: TGTGCCAGCAGCCCCAAGGGGGGGGAAACAGATACGCAGTATTTT. Translating gives CASSPKGGETDTQYF. The V call is TRBV5-6, the J call TRBJ2-3; TRBD2 is a possible D gene (7 bases). V was shortened by 4 bases and J by 3 bases, with 15 bases between the two germline ends. The CDR3 extends over 15 amino acids. Germline V lookup: CDR1 SGHDT, CDR2 YYEEEE.

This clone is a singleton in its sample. CDR3 loop: CAWRLLAGISNEQFF. The CDR3 nucleotides are TGTGCCTGGAGGCTACTAGCGGGGATATCGAATGAGCAGTTCTTC. V usage is TRBV30 and J usage is TRBJ2-1, with 10 bases matching TRBD2. This CDR3 has 15 amino acids. Germline CDR1 and CDR2: GTSNPN and SVGIG (reference sequence). V lost 3 bases and J lost 7; bases outside the gene matches: 9.

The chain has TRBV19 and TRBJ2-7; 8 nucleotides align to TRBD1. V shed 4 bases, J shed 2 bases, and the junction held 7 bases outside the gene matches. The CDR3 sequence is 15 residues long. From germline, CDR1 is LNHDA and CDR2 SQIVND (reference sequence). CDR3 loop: CASSSSGTGTYEQYF. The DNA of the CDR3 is TGTGCCAGTAGTAGTTCCGGGACAGGAACCTACGAGCAGTACTTC.

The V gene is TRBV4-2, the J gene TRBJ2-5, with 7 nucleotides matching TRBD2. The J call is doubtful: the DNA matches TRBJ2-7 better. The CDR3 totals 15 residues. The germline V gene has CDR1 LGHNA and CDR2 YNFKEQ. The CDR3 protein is CASSYPGLLRYEQYF. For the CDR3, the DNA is TGTGCCAGCAGCTACCCGGGACTACTTCGATACGAGCAGTACTTC.

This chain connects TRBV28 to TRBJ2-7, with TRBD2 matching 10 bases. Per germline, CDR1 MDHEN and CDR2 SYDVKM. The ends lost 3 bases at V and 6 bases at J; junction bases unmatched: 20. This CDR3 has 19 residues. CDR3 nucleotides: TGTGCCAGCAGTTTCGTCCCCCGTCGGGCAGCGGGAGGGTTGGGCGAGCAGTACTTC. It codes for CASSFVPRRAAGGLGEQYF.

CDR3 sequence: CASSLFPGAGYEQYF. DNA of the CDR3: TGTGCCAGCAGTTTATTCCCGGGAGCAGGGTACGAGCAGTACTTC. The chain recombines TRBV28 with TRBJ2-7; D is possibly TRBD2 (6 bases). The germline gives CDR1 MDHEN, CDR2 SYDVKM. Trimming took off 1 base at V and 4 bases at J, with 14 bases between the two ends. This CDR3 is 15 amino acids long. Supplemented by reference TRBV28 and TRBJ2-7, the full variable domain reads DVKVTQSSRYLVKRTGEKVFLECVQDMDHENMFWYRQDPGLGLRLIYFSYDVKMKEKGDIPEGYSVSREKKERFSLILESASTNQTSMYLCASSLFPGAGYEQYFGPGTRLTVT.

The CDR3 here is CASSQRGLAGSTGELFF. CDR3 nucleotides: TGTGCCAGCAGCCAAAGGGGACTAGCGGGGTCCACCGGGGAGCTGTTTTTT. The chain has TRBV5-5 and TRBJ2-2; the match to TRBD2 covers 13 bases. Germline V CDR1 and CDR2: SGHKS, YYEKEE (reference sequence). The CDR3 runs to 17 residues. V was clipped by 4 bases and J by 4 bases; unmatched bases: 7.

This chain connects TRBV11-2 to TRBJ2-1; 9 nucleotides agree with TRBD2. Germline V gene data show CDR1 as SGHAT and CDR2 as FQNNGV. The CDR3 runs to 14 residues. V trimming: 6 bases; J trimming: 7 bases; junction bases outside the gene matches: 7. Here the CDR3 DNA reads TGTGCCAGCAGGAGGGGGGCGGGGGGGAATGAGCAGTTCTTC. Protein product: CASRRGAGGNEQFF.

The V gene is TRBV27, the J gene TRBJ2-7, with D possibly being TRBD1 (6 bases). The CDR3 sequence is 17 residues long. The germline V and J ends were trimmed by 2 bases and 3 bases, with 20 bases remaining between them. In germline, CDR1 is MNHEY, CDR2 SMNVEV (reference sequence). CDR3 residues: CASSLIARTGRGYEQYF. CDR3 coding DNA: TGTGCCAGCAGTTTAATCGCCCGAACAGGGAGAGGCTACGAGCAGTACTTC.

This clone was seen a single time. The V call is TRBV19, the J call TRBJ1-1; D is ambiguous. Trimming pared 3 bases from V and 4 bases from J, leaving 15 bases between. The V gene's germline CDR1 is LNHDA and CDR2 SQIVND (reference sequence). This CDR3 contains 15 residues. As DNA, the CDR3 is TGTGCCAGTAGTATTCTGCGGGAAATAGGCACTGAAGCTTTCTTT. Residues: CASSILREIGTEAFF.

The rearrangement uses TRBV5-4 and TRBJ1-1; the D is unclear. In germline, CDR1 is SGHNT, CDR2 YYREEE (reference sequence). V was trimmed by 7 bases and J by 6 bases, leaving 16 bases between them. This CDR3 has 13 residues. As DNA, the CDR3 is TGTGCCAGCGGGGTGCGGGGAGTGGCTGAAGCTTTCTTT. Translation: CASGVRGVAEAFF.

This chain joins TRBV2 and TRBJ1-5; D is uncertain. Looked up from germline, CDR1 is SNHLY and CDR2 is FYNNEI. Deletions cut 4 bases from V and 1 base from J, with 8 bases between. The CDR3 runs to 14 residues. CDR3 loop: CASSGGESNQPQHF. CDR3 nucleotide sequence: TGTGCCAGCAGTGGCGGGGAAAGCAATCAGCCCCAGCATTTT.

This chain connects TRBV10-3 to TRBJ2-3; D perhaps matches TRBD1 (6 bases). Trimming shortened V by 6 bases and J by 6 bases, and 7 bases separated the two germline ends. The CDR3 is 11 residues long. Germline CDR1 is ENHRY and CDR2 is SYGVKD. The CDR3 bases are TGTGCCATCAGGCAGGGGGATACGCAGTATTTT. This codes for CAIRQGDTQYF.

The CDR3 DNA reads as TGCGCCAGCAGCTTGGTGCAGGGTGAAGCTTTCTTT. Its translation: CASSLVQGEAFF. The chain employs TRBV5-1 and TRBJ1-1; tentative D call: TRBD1 (5 bases). The germline gives CDR1 SGHRS, CDR2 YFSETQ. The CDR3 is 12 amino acids. V shed 0 bases and J shed 7 bases, with 7 bases lying between them. The full variable domain, with the rest looked up from reference TRBV5-1 and TRBJ1-1, is KAGVTQTPRYLIKTRGQQVTLSCSPISGHRSVSWYQQTPGQGLQFLFEYFSETQRNKGNFPGRFSGRQFSNSRSEMNVSTLELGDSALYLCASSLVQGEAFFGQGTRLTVV.

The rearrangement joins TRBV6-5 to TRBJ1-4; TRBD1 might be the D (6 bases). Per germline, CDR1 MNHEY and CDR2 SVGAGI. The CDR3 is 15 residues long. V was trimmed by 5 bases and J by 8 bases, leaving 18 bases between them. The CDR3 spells CASSTNREGGEKLFF. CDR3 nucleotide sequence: TGTGCCAGCAGTACCAACAGGGAAGGTGGGGAAAAACTGTTTTTT.

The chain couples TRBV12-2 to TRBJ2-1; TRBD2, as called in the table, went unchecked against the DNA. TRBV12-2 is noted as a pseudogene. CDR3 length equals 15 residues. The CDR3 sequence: CASRFNRSQRNEQFF. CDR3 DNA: TGTGCAAGTCGCTTTAACCGGTCCCAGCGCAATGAGCAGTTCTTC.

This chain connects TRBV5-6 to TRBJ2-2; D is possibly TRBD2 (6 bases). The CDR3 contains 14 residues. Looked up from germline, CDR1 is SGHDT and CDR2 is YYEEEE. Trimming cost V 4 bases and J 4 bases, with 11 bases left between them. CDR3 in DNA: TGTGCCAGCAGCCCTGAAGCGGGCACCGGGGAGCTGTTTTTT. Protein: CASSPEAGTGELFF.

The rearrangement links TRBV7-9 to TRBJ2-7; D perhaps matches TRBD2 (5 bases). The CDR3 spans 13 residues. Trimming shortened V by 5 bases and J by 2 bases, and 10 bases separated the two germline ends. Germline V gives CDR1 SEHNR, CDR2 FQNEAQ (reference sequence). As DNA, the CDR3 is TGTGCCAGCAGCCGAGGGTCCACCTACGAGCAGTACTTC. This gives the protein CASSRGSTYEQYF. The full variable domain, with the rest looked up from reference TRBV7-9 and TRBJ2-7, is DTGVSQNPRHKITKRGQNVTFRCDPISEHNRLYWYRQTLGQGPEFLTYFQNEAQLEKSRLLSDRFSAERPKGSFSTLEIQRTEQGDSAMYLCASSRGSTYEQYFGPGTRLTVT.

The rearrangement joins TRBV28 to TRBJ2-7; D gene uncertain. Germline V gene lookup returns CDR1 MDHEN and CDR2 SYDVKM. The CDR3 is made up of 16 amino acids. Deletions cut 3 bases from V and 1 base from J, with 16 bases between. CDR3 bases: TGTGCCAGCAGTTTTGTATATTGGGCCTCGTCCTACGAGCAGTACTTC. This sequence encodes CASSFVYWASSYEQYF.

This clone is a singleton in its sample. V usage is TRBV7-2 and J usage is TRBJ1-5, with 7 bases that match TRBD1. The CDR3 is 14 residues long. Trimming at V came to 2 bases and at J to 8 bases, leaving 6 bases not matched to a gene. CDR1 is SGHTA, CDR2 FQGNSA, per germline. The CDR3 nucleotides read TGTGCCAGCAGCTTAACGAGGGGGCAGAAGCCCCAGCATTTT. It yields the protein CASSLTRGQKPQHF.

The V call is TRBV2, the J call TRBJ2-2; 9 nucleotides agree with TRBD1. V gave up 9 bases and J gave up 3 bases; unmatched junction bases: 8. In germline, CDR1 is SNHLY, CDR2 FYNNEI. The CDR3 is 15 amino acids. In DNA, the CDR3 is TGTGCCAGTCGACCGACAGGGGGACACACCGGGGAGCTGTTTTTT. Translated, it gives CASRPTGGHTGELFF. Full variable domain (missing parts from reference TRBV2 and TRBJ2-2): EPEVTQTPSHQVTQMGQEVILRCVPISNHLYFYWYRQILGQKVEFLVSFYNNEISEKSEIFDDQFSVERPDGSNFTLKIRSTKLEDSAMYFCASRPTGGHTGELFFGEGSRLTVL.

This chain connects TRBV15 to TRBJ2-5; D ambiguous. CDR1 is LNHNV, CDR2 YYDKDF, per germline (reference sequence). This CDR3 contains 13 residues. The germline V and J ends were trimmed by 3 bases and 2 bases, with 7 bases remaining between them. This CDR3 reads CATSRNQQETQYF. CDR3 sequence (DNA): TGTGCCACCAGCAGGAACCAGCAAGAGACCCAGTACTTC.

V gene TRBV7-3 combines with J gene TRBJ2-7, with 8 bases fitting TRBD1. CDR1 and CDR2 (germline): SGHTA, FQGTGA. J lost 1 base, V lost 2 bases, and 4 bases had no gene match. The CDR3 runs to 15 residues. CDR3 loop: CASSLSGGDSYEQYF. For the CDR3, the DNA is TGTGCCAGCAGCTTATCAGGGGGCGATTCCTACGAGCAGTACTTC.

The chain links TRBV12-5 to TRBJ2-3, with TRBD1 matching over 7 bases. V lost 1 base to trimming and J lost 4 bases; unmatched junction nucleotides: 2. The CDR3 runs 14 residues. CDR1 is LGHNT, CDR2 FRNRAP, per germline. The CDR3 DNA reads TGTGCTAGTGGTTTGGACAGGGGCCCAGATACGCAGTATTTT. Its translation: CASGLDRGPDTQYF.

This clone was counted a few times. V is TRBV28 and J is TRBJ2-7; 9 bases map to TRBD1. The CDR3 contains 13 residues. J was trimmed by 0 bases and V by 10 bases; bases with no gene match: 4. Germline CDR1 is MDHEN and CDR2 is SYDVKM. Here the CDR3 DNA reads TGTGCCACCGACAGGGGGGGCTCCTACGAGCAGTACTTC. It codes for CATDRGGSYEQYF. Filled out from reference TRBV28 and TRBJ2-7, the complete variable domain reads DVKVTQSSRYLVKRTGEKVFLECVQDMDHENMFWYRQDPGLGLRLIYFSYDVKMKEKGDIPEGYSVSREKKERFSLILESASTNQTSMYLCATDRGGSYEQYFGPGTRLTVT.

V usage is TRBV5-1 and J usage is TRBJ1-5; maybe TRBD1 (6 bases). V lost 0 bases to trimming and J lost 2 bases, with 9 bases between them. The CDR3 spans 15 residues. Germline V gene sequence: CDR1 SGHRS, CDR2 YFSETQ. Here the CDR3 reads CASSLGGRGNQPQHF. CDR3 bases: TGCGCCAGCAGCTTGGGGGGGCGAGGCAATCAGCCCCAGCATTTT.

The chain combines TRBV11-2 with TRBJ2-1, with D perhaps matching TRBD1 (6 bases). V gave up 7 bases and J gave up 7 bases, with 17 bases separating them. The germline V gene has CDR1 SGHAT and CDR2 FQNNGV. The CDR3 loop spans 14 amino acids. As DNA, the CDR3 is TGTGCCAGCACCCTAGGGGCAGGGGCGAATGAGCAGTTCTTC. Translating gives CASTLGAGANEQFF.

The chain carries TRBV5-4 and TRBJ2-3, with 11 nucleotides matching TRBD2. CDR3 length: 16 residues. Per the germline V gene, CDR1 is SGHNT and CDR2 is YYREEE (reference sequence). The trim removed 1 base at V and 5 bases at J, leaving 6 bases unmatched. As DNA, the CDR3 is TGTGCCAGCAGCTTGAGTAGCGGGGGGGCGCAAGATACGCAGTATTTT. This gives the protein CASSLSSGGAQDTQYF.

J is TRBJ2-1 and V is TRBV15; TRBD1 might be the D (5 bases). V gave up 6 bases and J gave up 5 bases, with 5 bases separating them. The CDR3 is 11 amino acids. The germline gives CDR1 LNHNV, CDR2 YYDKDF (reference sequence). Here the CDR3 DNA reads TGTGCCACCAGAGGGGACAATGAGCAGTTCTTC. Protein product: CATRGDNEQFF. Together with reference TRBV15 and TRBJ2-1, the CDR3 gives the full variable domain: DAMVIQNPRYQVTQFGKPVTLSCSQTLNHNVMYWYQQKSSQAPKLLFHYYDKDFNNEADTPDNFQSRRPNTSFCFLDIRSPGLGDTAMYLCATRGDNEQFFGPGTRLTVL.